This TCR beta chain was profiled in a study of T cell repertoires in cytomegalovirus infection. In the study overall: Recently identified HLA-C-restricted and well-studied HLA-B-restricted CMV epitopes were used. CMV infection and matching HLA type were both indicated by public TCR beta signatures.

CDR1 and CDR2 from the germline V gene are MNHEY and SVGEGT. The junction had 8 bases not matched to a gene; V was cut back by 6 bases and J by 7 bases. This CDR3 is built from 15 residues. Details on this clonotype: What it binds is unknown.

TCRdb re-called the reads with MiXCR, one entry per CDR3 protein. The sample shows a few hundred thousand distinct CDR3 sequences, more than 40% of them seen only once. The specimen was cultured PBMCs, collected from culture after CMV antigen stimulation. The V and J genes are TRBV6-2 or TRBV6-3 and TRBJ2-1, with 11 bases aligning to TRBD1. The receptor was derived from a human donor in good health (CMV status not recorded). Some clones in this sample may be carry-over from other donors' samples. DNA for the CDR3: TGTGCCAGCAGGCCACCCGGGACAGGGGGGAATGAGCAGTTCTTC. This codes for CASRPPGTGGNEQFF.